The next 14 T cell receptor beta chains were all read from a single sample in a study of T-cell reconstitution after alpha-beta-depleted transplantation in children. It was with unique molecular identifiers that the TCRbeta library was prepared. TCRdb reprocessed the PCR reads via MiXCR and lists one record per CDR3 protein. The sample includes hundreds of thousands of distinct CDR3 sequences, roughly 14% of them seen just once. Here the sequenced sample was PBMCs, taken before TCRalphabeta/CD19-depleted stem cell transplant. Source of these receptors: a girl aged 2-10 years with congenital amegakaryocytic thrombocytopenia, due to receive a stem cell transplant.

The gene calls are TRBV12-5 and TRBJ2-4, with TRBD1 matching over 7 bases. The CDR3 length is 13 residues. Germline V gives CDR1 LGHNT, CDR2 FRNRAP. J lost 9 bases, V lost 1 base, and 3 bases had no gene match. CDR3 protein: CASGLGQGSIQYF. The CDR3 DNA follows: TGTGCTAGTGGTTTGGGACAGGGTAGCATTCAGTACTTC.

The V call is TRBV6-1, the J call TRBJ2-5; 11 bases line up with TRBD2. The CDR3 is 14 amino acids. The J segment lost 4 bases and the V segment lost 5 bases, leaving 3 bases of the junction unmatched. The germline V gene encodes CDR1 MNHNS and CDR2 SASEGT. The CDR3 DNA reads TGTGCCAGCAGTCCACTAGCGGGAGTAGAGACCCAGTACTTC. This gives the protein CASSPLAGVETQYF.

A few counts support this clonotype. The chain joins TRBV20-1 to TRBJ2-7; 10 bases line up with TRBD2. This CDR3 has 15 residues. Trimming removed 1 base from V and 4 bases from J; junction bases left unmatched: 7. CDR1 and CDR2 (germline): DFQATT, SNEGSKA (reference sequence). This CDR3 is CSARGVVSGGYEQYF. The DNA of the CDR3 is TGCAGTGCTAGAGGGGTGGTTAGCGGGGGGTACGAGCAGTACTTC.

The CDR3 sequence is CSARGGTENTEAFF. The CDR3 bases are TGCAGTGCTAGGGGGGGGACAGAGAACACTGAAGCTTTCTTT. This chain connects TRBV20-1 to TRBJ1-1, with 7 bases identical to TRBD1. The CDR3 consists of 14 residues. The ends lost 3 bases at V and 1 base at J; junction bases unmatched: 5. From germline, CDR1 is DFQATT and CDR2 SNEGSKA (reference sequence).

This clonotype has ten or more counts. This chain uses TRBV5-1 with TRBJ1-1; D is undetermined. V was cut by 0 bases and J by 5 bases, with 14 bases left in between. CDR1 and CDR2 (germline): SGHRS, YFSETQ. CDR3 length equals 15 residues. The CDR3 reads CASSLVSPGSTEAFF. The CDR3 bases are TGCGCCAGCAGCTTGGTATCGCCGGGTTCAACTGAAGCTTTCTTT. The full variable domain, with the rest looked up from reference TRBV5-1 and TRBJ1-1, is KAGVTQTPRYLIKTRGQQVTLSCSPISGHRSVSWYQQTPGQGLQFLFEYFSETQRNKGNFPGRFSGRQFSNSRSEMNVSTLELGDSALYLCASSLVSPGSTEAFFGQGTRLTVV.

This rearrangement joins TRBV19 to TRBJ1-2; 11 bases map to TRBD1. Per germline, CDR1 LNHDA and CDR2 SQIVND (reference sequence). The CDR3 consists of 14 residues. V shed 7 bases and J 6 bases; nucleotides not matched to a gene: 7. CDR3 in amino acids: CASNNRDRGNGYTF. DNA of the CDR3: TGTGCCAGTAACAACCGGGACAGGGGGAATGGCTACACCTTC.

A remark on this clonotype: It may be a read error: a sequence one base away is much more abundant. This chain links TRBV6-5 with TRBJ1-2; D may be TRBD1 (5 bases). V was cut by 7 bases and J by 4 bases, with 16 bases left in between. This CDR3 has 14 amino acids. Germline V CDR1 and CDR2: MNHEY, SVGAGI. The CDR3 DNA reads TGTGCCAGCAATTTGCAGGGAACGTTCTATGGCTACACCTTC. Amino acid sequence: CASNLQGTFYGYTF.

As concerns this clonotype: This clone may be a read error of a much larger clone one base away. The rearrangement joins TRBV5-1 to TRBJ2-6; no clear D gene. Trimming pared 0 bases from V and 3 bases from J, leaving 7 bases between. The CDR3 covers 15 residues. Germline V gene lookup returns CDR1 SGHRS and CDR2 YFSETQ. CDR3 protein: CASSLVADGANVLTF. The CDR3 DNA reads as TGCGCCAGCAGCTTGGTGGCAGATGGGGCCAACGTCCTGACTTTC.

The sample holds a few counts of this clonotype. V and J are TRBV12-3 or TRBV12-4 and TRBJ2-1, with D hard to call. The CDR3 spans 13 residues. Trimming removed 5 bases from V and 12 bases from J, with 17 bases in between. The CDR3 here is CASSPPGPTRQFF. The CDR3 bases are TGTGCCAGCAGTCCCCCCGGTCCTACAAGGCAGTTCTTC.

The chain employs TRBV7-9 and TRBJ1-2; D is perhaps TRBD1 (6 bases). CDR3 length equals 15 residues. Per germline, CDR1 SEHNR and CDR2 FQNEAQ (reference sequence). V lost 2 bases, J lost 1 base, and 11 bases lay in between. The CDR3 loop is CASSLSGGFNYGYTF. CDR3 DNA sequence: TGTGCCAGCAGCTTATCGGGGGGCTTTAACTATGGCTACACCTTC. The full variable domain, in which reference TRBV7-9 and TRBJ1-2 provide the parts outside the CDR3, is DTGVSQNPRHKITKRGQNVTFRCDPISEHNRLYWYRQTLGQGPEFLTYFQNEAQLEKSRLLSDRFSAERPKGSFSTLEIQRTEQGDSAMYLCASSLSGGFNYGYTFGSGTRLTVV.

The chain has TRBV5-6 and TRBJ1-5; the D is unclear. Germline values: CDR1 SGHDT, CDR2 YYEEEE. This CDR3 is 20 amino acids long. V dropped 2 bases and J dropped 3 bases, with 27 bases sitting between them. CDR3: CASSFGPLSLASPYNQPQHF. For the CDR3, the DNA is TGTGCCAGCAGCTTCGGCCCTTTAAGTTTAGCGAGTCCTTACAATCAGCCCCAGCATTTT.

This clonotype was seen a handful of times. The chain has TRBV28 and TRBJ2-1, with 11 positions matching TRBD2. With V trimmed by 2 bases and J by 10 bases, 7 bases remained unmatched. Germline CDR1 and CDR2: MDHEN and SYDVKM. The CDR3 runs to 15 residues. The CDR3 is CASSLQLAGVGEQFF. CDR3 sequence (DNA): TGTGCCAGCAGTTTACAACTAGCGGGAGTGGGAGAGCAGTTCTTC.

The rearrangement joins TRBV5-1 to TRBJ2-6; D is tentatively TRBD1 or TRBD2 (5 bases each). This CDR3 has 19 amino acids. Germline-derived CDR1 and CDR2 are SGHRS and YFSETQ. Trimming left V 2 bases short and J 0 bases short, with 18 bases between. The CDR3 protein is CASSFGGSLGDSGANVLTF. The CDR3 nucleotides read TGCGCCAGCAGCTTTGGGGGATCCCTTGGCGACTCTGGGGCCAACGTCCTGACTTTC. Using reference TRBV5-1 and TRBJ2-6 for the parts outside the CDR3, the full variable domain is KAGVTQTPRYLIKTRGQQVTLSCSPISGHRSVSWYQQTPGQGLQFLFEYFSETQRNKGNFPGRFSGRQFSNSRSEMNVSTLELGDSALYLCASSFGGSLGDSGANVLTFGAGSRLTVL.

In its sample, this clonotype was seen many times. The chain combines TRBV6-6 with TRBJ2-1; no definite D call. The germline gives CDR1 MNHNY, CDR2 SVGAGI (reference sequence). The length of the CDR3 is 13 residues. Trimming removed 2 bases from V and 3 bases from J, with 5 bases in between. Here the CDR3 DNA reads TGTGCCAGCAGTTACCGGCTCTACAATGAGCAGTTCTTC. This gives the protein CASSYRLYNEQFF.